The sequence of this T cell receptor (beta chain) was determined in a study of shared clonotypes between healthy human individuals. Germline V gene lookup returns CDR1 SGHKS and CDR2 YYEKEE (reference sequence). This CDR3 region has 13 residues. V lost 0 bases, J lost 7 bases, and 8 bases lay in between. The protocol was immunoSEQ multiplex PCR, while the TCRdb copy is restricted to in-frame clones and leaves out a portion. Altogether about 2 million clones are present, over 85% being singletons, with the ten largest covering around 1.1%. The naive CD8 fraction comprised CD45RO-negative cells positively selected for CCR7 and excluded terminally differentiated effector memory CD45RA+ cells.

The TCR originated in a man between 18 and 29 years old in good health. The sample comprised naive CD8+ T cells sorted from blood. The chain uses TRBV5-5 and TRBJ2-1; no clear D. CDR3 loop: CASSLAPGNEQFF. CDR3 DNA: TGTGCCAGCAGCTTGGCCCCTGGGAATGAGCAGTTCTTC.